This TCR beta chain appears in the sequencing data of a study of early stage breast cancer tumors. Findings and caveats of the study: Tumor and normal breast were distinguished via blood comparison in 14 of 16 patients.

Here immunoSEQ multiplex PCR was the method, and the copy in TCRdb shows in-frame clones only, minus some. The repertoire holds about 2,600 clones, with around two thirds as singletons. V was shortened by 4 bases and J by 6 bases, with 15 bases between the two germline ends. CDR1 and CDR2 (germline): SGDLS, YYNGEE. This CDR3 is 14 amino acids long. Turning to this clone: Its target is not known.

The sequenced sample was normal breast tissue next to the tumor. V and J are TRBV9 and TRBJ2-3; D gene unclear. The receptor's source is a person in their fifties with breast cancer. The CDR3 reads CASSSPGREDTQYF. CDR3 bases: TGTGCCAGCAGCTCCCCTGGGCGCGAGGATACGCAGTATTTT.